This TCR beta chain was retrieved from a study of cytomegalovirus exposure and HLA in healthy donors. Overall study findings and caveats: It was reportedly the case that the classifier diagnosed cytomegalovirus status with high specificity and sensitivity.

Concerning this clone itself: Antigen unknown.

CDR1 is GTSNPN and CDR2 is SVGIG in the germline V gene (reference sequence). This CDR3 contains 12 residues. Between the trimmed V and J ends, which lost 1 base and 4 bases, there was a span of 8 bases. Assay: immunoSEQ multiplex PCR; the TCRdb copy retains only in-frame clones and omits some. The data show 200,000 or so clones, approximately 84% seen once. The chain joins TRBV30 to TRBJ2-7, with TRBD2 as a possible D gene (6 bases). The source is a man aged 18 to 35 in good health and CMV-seropositive. The specimen sequenced was PBMCs. In nucleotides, the CDR3 is TGTGCCTGGAGTGGGGGGGATTACGAGCAGTACTTC. It encodes CAWSGGDYEQYF.